The 22 T cell receptor beta chains below were found in one sample sequenced in a study of shared clonotypes between healthy human individuals. Naivety among CD8 cells was defined by CD45RO negativity and positive CCR7 selection, thereby excluding terminally differentiated effector memory CD45RA+ cells. Sequencing was performed with immunoSEQ multiplex PCR; in TCRdb, only in-frame clones are kept and a portion is missing. The sample includes some 2,000,000 clones, about 95% seen only once; the top ten take 1.1%. Sequencing used naive CD8+ T cells sorted from blood. The receptors were gathered from a man younger than 30 in good health.

This chain uses TRBV10-3 with TRBJ2-2; D is ambiguous. The CDR3 has 12 amino acids. Germline V gives CDR1 ENHRY, CDR2 SYGVKD. V was shortened by 2 bases and J by 2 bases, with 0 bases between the two germline ends. The CDR3 DNA sequence: TGTGCCATCAGTGAGAACACCGGGGAGCTGTTTTTT. It is translated as CAISENTGELFF.

The chain couples TRBV30 to TRBJ2-1; D gene uncertain. In germline, CDR1 is GTSNPN, CDR2 SVGIG (reference sequence). The V and J ends lost 0 bases and 0 bases respectively, with 12 bases between them. The CDR3 contains 16 residues. CDR3 region: CAWSVLPAHSYNEQFF. CDR3 sequence (DNA): TGTGCCTGGAGTGTACTTCCCGCACACTCCTACAATGAGCAGTTCTTC.

The chain has TRBV28 and TRBJ2-5; 11 positions match TRBD2. In germline, CDR1 is MDHEN, CDR2 SYDVKM. The CDR3 consists of 12 residues. The trim removed 10 bases at V and 5 bases at J, leaving 3 bases unmatched. CDR3 loop: CATLAGGETQYF. DNA for the CDR3: TGTGCCACCTTAGCGGGGGGGGAGACCCAGTACTTC.

This sequence joins TRBV29-1 and TRBJ1-2, with 8 nucleotides matching TRBD1. Trimming removed 6 bases from V and 3 bases from J; junction bases left unmatched: 3. CDR1 is SQVTM and CDR2 is ANQGSEA in the germline V gene. The CDR3 has 12 residues. The CDR3 DNA reads as TGCAGCGTCCAGGACAGGGACTATGGCTACACCTTC. This translates into CSVQDRDYGYTF. Full variable domain (rest looked up from reference TRBV29-1 and TRBJ1-2): SAVISQKPSRDICQRGTSLTIQCQVDSQVTMMFWYRQQPGQSLTLIATANQGSEATYESGFVIDKFPISRPNLTFSTLTVSNMSPEDSSIYLCSVQDRDYGYTFGSGTRLTVV.

This chain uses TRBV5-6 with TRBJ2-4; 13 positions match TRBD2. This CDR3 spans 17 amino acids. Germline values: CDR1 SGHDT, CDR2 YYEEEE. The V gene end was trimmed by 3 bases and the J gene end by 7 bases; junction bases not matched to a gene: 10. The CDR3 reads CASSSTSGRAAVNIQYF. CDR3 nucleotide sequence: TGTGCCAGCAGCTCTACTAGCGGGAGGGCCGCTGTTAACATTCAGTACTTC. Full variable domain (outside the CDR3, taken from reference TRBV5-6 and TRBJ2-4): DAGVTQSPTHLIKTRGQQVTLRCSPKSGHDTVSWYQQALGQGPQFIFQYYEEEERQRGNFPDRFSGHQFPNYSSELNVNALLLGDSALYLCASSSTSGRAAVNIQYFGAGTRLSVL.

As DNA, the CDR3 is TGTGCCAGCAGCTTAGGACAGGGGCCAAACACCATATATTTT. Translating gives CASSLGQGPNTIYF. The V gene is TRBV5-6, the J gene TRBJ1-3; 9 bases are a match to TRBD1. Germline CDR1 SGHDT, CDR2 YYEEEE. After removal of 2 bases from V and 6 bases from J, the junction contained 3 bases not matched to a gene. This CDR3 region has 14 residues.

The chain combines TRBV27 with TRBJ2-1; 8 bases map to TRBD1. CDR1 and CDR2 (germline): MNHEY, SMNVEV (reference sequence). The CDR3 extends over 15 amino acids. With V trimmed by 6 bases and J by 6 bases, 10 bases remained unmatched. This CDR3 is CASSIGQGEVNEQFF. The CDR3 DNA follows: TGTGCCAGCAGCATAGGACAGGGCGAGGTCAATGAGCAGTTCTTC.

The chain employs TRBV27 and TRBJ2-2; the D is unclear. CDR3 length equals 17 residues. Trimming cost V 1 base and J 2 bases, with 14 bases left between them. CDR1 is MNHEY, CDR2 SMNVEV, per germline (reference sequence). The CDR3 here is CASSLFSPWGNTGELFF. The DNA for the CDR3 is TGTGCCAGCAGTTTATTTTCCCCCTGGGGAAACACCGGGGAGCTGTTTTTT.

This chain's CDR3 is CASSALRTGELFF. Written as DNA, the CDR3 is TGCGCCAGCAGCGCATTAAGGACCGGGGAGCTGTTTTTT. V usage is TRBV10-2 and J usage is TRBJ2-2; D unresolved. V was clipped by 6 bases and J by 5 bases, with 10 bases between them. The CDR3 runs 13 residues. Germline loops: CDR1 WSHSY, CDR2 SAAADI.

The chain combines TRBV9 with TRBJ2-1; TRBD1 matches at 8 bases. Unmatched junction bases numbered 8, after V lost 0 bases and J lost 6 bases. CDR3 size: 16 residues. Per the germline V gene, CDR1 is SGDLS and CDR2 is YYNGEE. For the CDR3, the DNA is TGTGCCAGCAGCGTAGGTGCGGGACAGGCCATCAATGAGCAGTTCTTC. Its protein is CASSVGAGQAINEQFF.

This clone was detected only a few times. The rearrangement joins TRBV10-1 to TRBJ2-7; the D is unclear. V gave up 6 bases and J gave up 2 bases, with 8 bases separating them. The CDR3 contains 12 residues. The germline V gene has CDR1 WNHNN and CDR2 SYGVQD (reference sequence). CDR3 protein: CASSSGTYEQYF. The DNA for the CDR3 is TGCGCCAGCAGCTCAGGAACCTACGAGCAGTACTTC.

In the case of this clone: The same CDR3 can be traced to other DNA sequences in this sample. This chain joins TRBV6-5 and TRBJ2-2; D gene ambiguous. There are 14 residues in the CDR3. Germline V gene lookup returns CDR1 MNHEY and CDR2 SVGAGI. V was pared by 0 bases and J by 2 bases, with 4 bases between. This chain's CDR3 is CASSYSYNTGELFF. CDR3 coding DNA: TGTGCCAGCAGTTACTCCTATAACACCGGGGAGCTGTTTTTT.

This clone was found once. The V and J genes are TRBV28 and TRBJ2-1, with TRBD2 identical over 13 bases. Germline assignment: CDR1 MDHEN and CDR2 SYDVKM. The CDR3 sequence is 18 residues long. V was clipped by 5 bases and J by 0 bases; unmatched bases: 7. The DNA for the CDR3 is TGTGCCAGCAGTACTCGACTAGCGGGGGGCAGCTCCTACAATGAGCAGTTCTTC. This sequence encodes CASSTRLAGGSSYNEQFF.

The V and J genes are TRBV19 and TRBJ2-1, with D possibly being TRBD2 (5 bases). The length of the CDR3 is 12 residues. Germline CDR1 reads LNHDA; CDR2 reads SQIVND (reference sequence). V was pared by 5 bases and J by 4 bases, with 6 bases between. The CDR3 nucleotides are TGTGCCAGTAGTTGGGAGTACAATGAGCAGTTCTTC. This sequence encodes CASSWEYNEQFF.

This chain connects TRBV2 to TRBJ2-5, with 9 bases that match TRBD2. The germline V gene has CDR1 SNHLY and CDR2 FYNNEI. V was clipped by 6 bases and J by 3 bases; unmatched bases: 20. This CDR3 has 19 amino acids. DNA for the CDR3: TGTGCCAGCAGCGAGACTAGCGGTTATCGGGCGGAGATAGAAGAGACCCAGTACTTC. Translating gives CASSETSGYRAEIEETQYF.

The rearrangement uses TRBV28 and TRBJ1-1; weak D call: TRBD1 (5 bases). CDR1 MDHEN and CDR2 SYDVKM come from the germline V gene. V lost 5 bases to trimming and J lost 3 bases, with 13 bases between them. The CDR3 runs to 14 residues. The CDR3 here is CASSPQGSYTEAFF. In nucleotides, the CDR3 is TGTGCCAGCAGTCCGCAGGGAAGTTACACTGAAGCTTTCTTT.

The chain carries TRBV7-3 and TRBJ2-1, with a tentative D call TRBD1 (5 bases). The V gene lost 5 bases and the J gene lost 6 bases, with 17 bases spanning the gap. This CDR3 is 15 amino acids long. Germline V gene data show CDR1 as SGHTA and CDR2 as FQGTGA. CDR3: CASSPSLGHPNEQFF. The CDR3 DNA follows: TGTGCCAGCAGCCCCTCGTTAGGACATCCCAATGAGCAGTTCTTC.

The rearrangement joins TRBV7-9 to TRBJ2-1; perhaps D is TRBD1 or TRBD2 (5 bases each). Germline V gene lookup returns CDR1 SEHNR and CDR2 FQNEAQ (reference sequence). The CDR3 spans 16 residues. The V and J ends lost 7 bases and 1 base respectively, with 17 bases between them. The CDR3 sequence is CASTLVGAGSYNEQFF. The DNA of the CDR3 is TGTGCCAGCACACTCGTCGGGGCCGGGTCCTACAATGAGCAGTTCTTC. Using reference TRBV7-9 and TRBJ2-1 for the parts outside the CDR3, the full variable domain is DTGVSQNPRHKITKRGQNVTFRCDPISEHNRLYWYRQTLGQGPEFLTYFQNEAQLEKSRLLSDRFSAERPKGSFSTLEIQRTEQGDSAMYLCASTLVGAGSYNEQFFGPGTRLTVL.

The gene calls are TRBV25-1 and TRBJ1-2, with a tentative D call TRBD1 (5 bases). The germline gives CDR1 MGHDK, CDR2 SYGVNS. V was cut by 1 base and J by 5 bases, with 14 bases left in between. There are 15 residues in the CDR3. The CDR3 is CASSESGGIPYGYTF. DNA for the CDR3: TGTGCCAGCAGTGAATCCGGGGGGATTCCTTATGGCTACACCTTC.

This clone was observed a handful of times. V is TRBV5-1 and J is TRBJ1-6; D is unclear. The V gene's germline CDR1 is SGHRS and CDR2 YFSETQ. The CDR3 spans 15 residues. With 0 bases removed from V and 4 bases from J, the gap between germline ends came to 8 bases. In nucleotides, the CDR3 is TGCGCCAGCAGCTTGGAGCAGGCATATAATTCACCCCTCCACTTT. It yields the protein CASSLEQAYNSPLHF. The full variable domain, in which reference TRBV5-1 and TRBJ1-6 provide the parts outside the CDR3, is KAGVTQTPRYLIKTRGQQVTLSCSPISGHRSVSWYQQTPGQGLQFLFEYFSETQRNKGNFPGRFSGRQFSNSRSEMNVSTLELGDSALYLCASSLEQAYNSPLHFGNGTRLTVT.

This clone has only one observation. This sequence joins TRBV7-2 and TRBJ1-1; D uncertain. Germline lookup yields CDR1 SGHTA and CDR2 FQGNSA. The CDR3 totals 12 residues. V shed 3 bases and J shed 6 bases, with 8 bases lying between them. CDR3 protein: CASSFGAPEAFF. The CDR3 DNA follows: TGTGCCAGCAGCTTCGGCGCCCCTGAAGCTTTCTTT. Looking up the rest from reference TRBV7-2 and TRBJ1-1 gives the full variable domain: GAGVSQSPSNKVTEKGKDVELRCDPISGHTALYWYRQSLGQGLEFLIYFQGNSAPDKSGLPSDRFSAERTGGSVSTLTIQRTQQEDSAVYLCASSFGAPEAFFGQGTRLTVV.

This clone was observed a single time. Mismatch with germline at one junction end may stem from a read error. This specimen includes other DNA sequences encoding the same CDR3. The chain uses TRBV9 and TRBJ2-3; D ambiguous. This CDR3 is 14 amino acids long. Germline CDR1 is SGDLS and CDR2 is YYNGEE. CDR3 loop: CASSVLPSTDTQYF. The CDR3 DNA follows: TGCGCCAGCAGCGTATTACCTAGCACAGATACGCAGTATTTT.